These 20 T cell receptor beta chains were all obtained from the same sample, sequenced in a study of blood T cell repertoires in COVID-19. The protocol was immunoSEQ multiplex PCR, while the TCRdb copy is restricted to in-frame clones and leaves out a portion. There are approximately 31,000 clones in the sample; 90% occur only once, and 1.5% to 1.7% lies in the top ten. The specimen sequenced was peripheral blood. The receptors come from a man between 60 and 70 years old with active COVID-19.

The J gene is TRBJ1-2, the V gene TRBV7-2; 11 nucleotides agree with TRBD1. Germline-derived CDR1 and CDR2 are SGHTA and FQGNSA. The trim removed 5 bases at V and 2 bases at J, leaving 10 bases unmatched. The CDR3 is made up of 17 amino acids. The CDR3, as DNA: TGTGCCAGCAGCCCCCGGACAGGGGGCGCACAGAACTATGGCTACACCTTC. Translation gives CASSPRTGGAQNYGYTF.

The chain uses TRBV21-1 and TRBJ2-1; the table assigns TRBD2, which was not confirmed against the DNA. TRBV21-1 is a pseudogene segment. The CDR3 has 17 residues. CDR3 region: CASSKTGTSGEINEQFF. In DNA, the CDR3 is TGTGCCAGCAGCAAAACAGGGACTAGCGGGGAGATCAATGAGCAGTTCTTC.

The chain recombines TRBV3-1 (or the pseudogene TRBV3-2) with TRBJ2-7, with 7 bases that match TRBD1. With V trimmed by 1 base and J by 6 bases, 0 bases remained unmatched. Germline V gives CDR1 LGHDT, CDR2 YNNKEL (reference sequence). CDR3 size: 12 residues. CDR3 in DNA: TGTGCCAGCAGCCAAGGGACAGGCGAGCAGTACTTC. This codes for CASSQGTGEQYF.

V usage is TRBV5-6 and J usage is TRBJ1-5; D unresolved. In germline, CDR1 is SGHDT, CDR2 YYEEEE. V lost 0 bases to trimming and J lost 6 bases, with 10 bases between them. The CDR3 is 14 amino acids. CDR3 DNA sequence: TGTGCCAGCAGCTTGGCGGCGGGTCGTCAGCCCCAGCATTTT. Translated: CASSLAAGRQPQHF. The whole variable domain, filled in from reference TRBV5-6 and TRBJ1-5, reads DAGVTQSPTHLIKTRGQQVTLRCSPKSGHDTVSWYQQALGQGPQFIFQYYEEEERQRGNFPDRFSGHQFPNYSSELNVNALLLGDSALYLCASSLAAGRQPQHFGDGTRLSIL.

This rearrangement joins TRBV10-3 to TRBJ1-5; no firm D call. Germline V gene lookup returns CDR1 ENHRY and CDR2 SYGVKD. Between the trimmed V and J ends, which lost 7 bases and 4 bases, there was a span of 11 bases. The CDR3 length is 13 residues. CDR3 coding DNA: TGTGCCATCACTCCGGGGAAAAATCAGCCCCAGCATTTT. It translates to CAITPGKNQPQHF.

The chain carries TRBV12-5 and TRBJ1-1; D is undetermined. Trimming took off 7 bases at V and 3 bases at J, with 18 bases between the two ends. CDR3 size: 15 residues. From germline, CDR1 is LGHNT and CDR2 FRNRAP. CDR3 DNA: TGTGCTAGTGCCTCCCAGGTGGGTCGCGACACTGAAGCTTTCTTT. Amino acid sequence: CASASQVGRDTEAFF.

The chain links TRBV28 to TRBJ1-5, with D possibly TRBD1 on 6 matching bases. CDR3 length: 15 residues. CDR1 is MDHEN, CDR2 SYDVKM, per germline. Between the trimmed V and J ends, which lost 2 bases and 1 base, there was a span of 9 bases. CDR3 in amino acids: CASSLPRGSNQPQHF. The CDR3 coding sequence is TGTGCCAGCAGTTTACCCAGGGGCAGCAATCAGCCCCAGCATTTT.

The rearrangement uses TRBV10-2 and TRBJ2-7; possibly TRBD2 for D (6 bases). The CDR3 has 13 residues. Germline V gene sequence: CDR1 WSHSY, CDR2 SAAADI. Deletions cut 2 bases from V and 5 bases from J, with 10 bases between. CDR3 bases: TGCGCCAGCAGTGAGGGGGACTGGGACGAGCAGTACTTC. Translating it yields CASSEGDWDEQYF.

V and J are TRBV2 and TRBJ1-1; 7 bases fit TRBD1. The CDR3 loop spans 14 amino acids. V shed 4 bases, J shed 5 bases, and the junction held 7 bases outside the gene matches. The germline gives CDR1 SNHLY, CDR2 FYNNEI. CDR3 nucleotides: TGTGCCAGCAGTGTTGACAGGGTGGGGACTGAAGCTTTCTTT. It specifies CASSVDRVGTEAFF.

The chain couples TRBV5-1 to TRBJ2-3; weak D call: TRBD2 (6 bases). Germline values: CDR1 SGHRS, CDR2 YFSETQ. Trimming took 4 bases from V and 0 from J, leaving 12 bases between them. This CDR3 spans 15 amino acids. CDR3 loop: CASSLGTLSTDTQYF. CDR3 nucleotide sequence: TGCGCCAGCAGCCTCGGGACTCTAAGCACAGATACGCAGTATTTT.

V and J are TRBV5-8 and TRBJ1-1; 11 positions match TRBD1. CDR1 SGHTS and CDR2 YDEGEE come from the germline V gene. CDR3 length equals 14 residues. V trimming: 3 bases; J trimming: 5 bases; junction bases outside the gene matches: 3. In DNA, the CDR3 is TGTGCCAGCAGCTCGGGACAGGGGGGGACTGAAGCTTTCTTT. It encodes CASSSGQGGTEAFF.

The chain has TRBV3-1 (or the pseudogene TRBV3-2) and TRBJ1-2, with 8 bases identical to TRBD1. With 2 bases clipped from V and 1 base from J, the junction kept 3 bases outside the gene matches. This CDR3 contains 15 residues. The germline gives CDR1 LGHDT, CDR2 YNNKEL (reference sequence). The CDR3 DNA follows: TGTGCCAGCAGCCAACGACAGGGGCTTAACTATGGCTACACCTTC. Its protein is CASSQRQGLNYGYTF.

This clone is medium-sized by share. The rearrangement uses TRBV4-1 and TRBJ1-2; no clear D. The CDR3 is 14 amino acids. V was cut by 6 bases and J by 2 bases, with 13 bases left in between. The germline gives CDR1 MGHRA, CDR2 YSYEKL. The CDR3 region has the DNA TGCGCCAGCAGTTCGACTCCAGCAAACTATGGCTACACCTTC. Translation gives CASSSTPANYGYTF.

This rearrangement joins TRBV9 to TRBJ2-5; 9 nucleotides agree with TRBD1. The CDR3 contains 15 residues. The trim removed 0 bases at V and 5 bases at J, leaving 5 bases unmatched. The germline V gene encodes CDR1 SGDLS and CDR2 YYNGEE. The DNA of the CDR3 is TGTGCCAGCAGCGTAGACAGGGGGCTACGGGAGACCCAGTACTTC. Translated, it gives CASSVDRGLRETQYF.

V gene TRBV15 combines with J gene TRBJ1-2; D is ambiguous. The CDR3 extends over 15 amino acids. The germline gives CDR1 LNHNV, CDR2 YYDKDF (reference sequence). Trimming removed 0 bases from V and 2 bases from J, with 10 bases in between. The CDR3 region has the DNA TGTGCCACCAGCAGAGATCCATGGGCCAACTATGGCTACACCTTC. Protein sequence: CATSRDPWANYGYTF.

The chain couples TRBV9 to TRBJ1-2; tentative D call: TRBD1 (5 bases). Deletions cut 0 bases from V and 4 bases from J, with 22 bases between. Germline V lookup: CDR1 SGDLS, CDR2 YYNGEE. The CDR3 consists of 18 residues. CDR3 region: CASSVGVPPEPGPYGYTF. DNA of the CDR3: TGTGCCAGCAGCGTAGGGGTCCCGCCCGAACCAGGGCCCTATGGCTACACCTTC.

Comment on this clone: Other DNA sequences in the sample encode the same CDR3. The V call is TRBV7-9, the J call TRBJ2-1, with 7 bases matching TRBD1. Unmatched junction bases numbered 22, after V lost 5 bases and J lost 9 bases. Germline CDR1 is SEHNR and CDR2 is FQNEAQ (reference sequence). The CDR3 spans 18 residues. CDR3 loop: CASSRTGGGVAGKVEQFF. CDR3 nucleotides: TGTGCCAGCAGCCGGACAGGAGGCGGAGTAGCCGGGAAGGTTGAGCAGTTCTTC.

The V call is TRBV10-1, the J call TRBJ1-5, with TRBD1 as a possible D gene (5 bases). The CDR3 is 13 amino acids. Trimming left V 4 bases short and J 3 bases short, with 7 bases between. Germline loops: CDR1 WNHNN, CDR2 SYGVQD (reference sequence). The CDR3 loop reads CASSGQLNQPQHF. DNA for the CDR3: TGCGCCAGCAGTGGACAGCTCAATCAGCCCCAGCATTTT.

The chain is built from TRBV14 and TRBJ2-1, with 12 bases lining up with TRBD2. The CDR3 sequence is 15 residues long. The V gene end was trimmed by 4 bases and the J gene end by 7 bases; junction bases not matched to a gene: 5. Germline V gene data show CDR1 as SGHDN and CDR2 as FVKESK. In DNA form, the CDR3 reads TGTGCCAGCAGCCCCCTAGCGGGGGGGGCGAATGAGCAGTTCTTC. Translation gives CASSPLAGGANEQFF.

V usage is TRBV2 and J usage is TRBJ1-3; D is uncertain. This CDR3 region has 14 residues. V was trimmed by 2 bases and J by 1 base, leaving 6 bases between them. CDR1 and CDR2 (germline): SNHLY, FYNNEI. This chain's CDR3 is CASSEPRSGNTIYF. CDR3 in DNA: TGTGCCAGCAGTGAACCGAGGTCTGGAAACACCATATATTTT.